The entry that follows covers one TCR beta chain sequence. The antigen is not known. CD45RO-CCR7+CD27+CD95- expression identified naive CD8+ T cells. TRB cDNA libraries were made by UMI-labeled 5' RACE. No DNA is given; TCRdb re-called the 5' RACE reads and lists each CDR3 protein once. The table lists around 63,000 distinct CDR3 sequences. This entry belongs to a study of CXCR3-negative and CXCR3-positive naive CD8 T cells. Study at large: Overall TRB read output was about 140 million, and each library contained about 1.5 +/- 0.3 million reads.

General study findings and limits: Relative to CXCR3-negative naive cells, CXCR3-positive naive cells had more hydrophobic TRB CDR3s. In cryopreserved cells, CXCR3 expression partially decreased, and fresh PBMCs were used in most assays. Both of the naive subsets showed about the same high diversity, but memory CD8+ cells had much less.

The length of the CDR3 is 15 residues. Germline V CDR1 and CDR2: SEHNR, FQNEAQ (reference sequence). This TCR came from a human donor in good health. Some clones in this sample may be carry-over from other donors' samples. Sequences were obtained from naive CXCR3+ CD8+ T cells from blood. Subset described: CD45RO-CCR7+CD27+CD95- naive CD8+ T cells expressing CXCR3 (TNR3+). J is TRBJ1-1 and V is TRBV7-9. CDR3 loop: CASSLLRGGDTEAFF.